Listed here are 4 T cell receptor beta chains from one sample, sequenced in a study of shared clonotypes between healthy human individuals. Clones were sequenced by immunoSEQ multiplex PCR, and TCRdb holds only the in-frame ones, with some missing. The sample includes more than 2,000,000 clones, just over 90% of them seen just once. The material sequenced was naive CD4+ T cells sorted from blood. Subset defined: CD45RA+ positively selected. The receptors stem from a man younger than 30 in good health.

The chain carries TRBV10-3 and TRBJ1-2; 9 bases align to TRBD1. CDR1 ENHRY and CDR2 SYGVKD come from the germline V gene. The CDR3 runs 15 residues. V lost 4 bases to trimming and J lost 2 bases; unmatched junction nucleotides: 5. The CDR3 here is CAISASTGGNYGYTF. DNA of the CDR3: TGTGCCATCAGTGCCTCTACAGGGGGCAACTATGGCTACACCTTC.

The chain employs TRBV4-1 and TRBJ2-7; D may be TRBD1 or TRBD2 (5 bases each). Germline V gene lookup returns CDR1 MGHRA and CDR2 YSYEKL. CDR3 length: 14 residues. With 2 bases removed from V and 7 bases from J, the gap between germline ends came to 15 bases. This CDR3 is CASSQSEGPGEQYF. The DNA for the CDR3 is TGCGCCAGCAGCCAATCTGAGGGGCCGGGAGAGCAGTACTTC.

The CDR3 sequence: CATSRDVGEVNTEAFF. Written as DNA, the CDR3 is TGTGCCACCAGCAGAGATGTGGGGGAGGTGAACACTGAAGCTTTCTTT. This rearrangement joins TRBV15 to TRBJ1-1, with a tentative D call TRBD1 (5 bases). Trimming shortened V by 0 bases and J by 0 bases, and 11 bases separated the two germline ends. Germline CDR1 is LNHNV and CDR2 is YYDKDF (reference sequence). This CDR3 is 16 amino acids long.

The CDR3 sequence is CASSVVPGQGGEQYF. In nucleotides, the CDR3 is TGCGCCAGCAGCGTAGTCCCGGGACAGGGGGGCGAGCAGTACTTC. The chain uses TRBV5-1 and TRBJ2-7; 11 bases line up with TRBD1. V lost 4 bases to trimming and J lost 6 bases; unmatched junction nucleotides: 9. The length of the CDR3 is 15 residues. The germline gives CDR1 SGHRS, CDR2 YFSETQ.